The rows below give T cell receptor beta chains drawn from one sample of a study of sequential checkpoint blockade in melanoma. TCRdb's copy holds only in-frame clones and misses some; the assay was immunoSEQ multiplex PCR. This repertoire shows 23,000 or so clones, around 65% found once; its top ten account for approximately 18%. The input for sequencing was CD8+ T cells sorted from blood (inferred from file names), taken from a patient given nivolumab and ipilimumab in sequence. These receptors were taken from a human donor with melanoma. CDR3s include the opening cysteine and the closing phenylalanine or tryptophan. Fields, in order: CDR3 protein, CDR3 DNA, D gene, V gene, J gene, CDR3 length, clone size. D genes are given only for firm matches. The size entry is marked missing in some rows and otherwise reads once, few, many or a size class.

CDR3aa: CASISRQQSNYGYTF; CDR3nt: TGTGCCAGCATAAGTCGACAGCAGTCTAACTATGGCTACACCTTC; d_gene: NA; v_gene: TRBV2; j_gene: TRBJ1-2; len: 15; abundance: NA
CDR3aa: CASSSHQLRGGYEQYF; CDR3nt: TGTGCCAGCAGTTCCCACCAATTGCGGGGGGGCTACGAGCAGTACTTC; d_gene: TRBD2; v_gene: TRBV9; j_gene: TRBJ2-7; len: 16; abundance: NA
CDR3aa: CASSFRIQRGRYNTEAFF; CDR3nt: TGTGCCAGTAGTTTCCGTATTCAGCGGGGAAGGTATAACACTGAAGCTTTCTTT; d_gene: NA; v_gene: TRBV19; j_gene: TRBJ1-1; len: 18; abundance: NA
CDR3aa: CASSPGVGGAYNEQFF; CDR3nt: TGTGCCAGCAGCCCCGGGGTTGGAGGGGCCTACAATGAGCAGTTCTTC; d_gene: NA; v_gene: TRBV5-6; j_gene: TRBJ2-1; len: 16; abundance: NA
CDR3aa: CASSQGPDKPGNTIYF; CDR3nt: TGTGCCAGCAGTCAGGGCCCGGACAAGCCCGGAAACACCATATATTTT; d_gene: NA; v_gene: TRBV7-6; j_gene: TRBJ1-3; len: 16; abundance: NA
CDR3aa: CASSLVANGYTF; CDR3nt: TGTGCCAGCAGCTTGGTAGCTAATGGCTACACCTTC; d_gene: NA; v_gene: TRBV5-4; j_gene: TRBJ1-2; len: 12; abundance: NA
CDR3aa: CASSVAGRGTEAFF; CDR3nt: TGTGCCAGCAGTGTGGCGGGGAGGGGGACTGAAGCTTTCTTT; d_gene: NA; v_gene: TRBV25-1; j_gene: TRBJ1-1; len: 14; abundance: NA
CDR3aa: CASAPDRNNEQFF; CDR3nt: TGTGCCAGCGCCCCCGACAGGAACAATGAGCAGTTCTTC; d_gene: NA; v_gene: TRBV27; j_gene: TRBJ2-1; len: 13; abundance: NA
CDR3aa: CASTPYAGELFF; CDR3nt: TGTGCCAGCACCCCCTATGCTGGGGAGCTGTTTTTT; d_gene: NA; v_gene: TRBV5-8; j_gene: TRBJ2-2; len: 12; abundance: NA
CDR3aa: CASSPMGASGEQYF; CDR3nt: TGTGCCAGCAGCCCCATGGGCGCCAGCGGGGAGCAGTACTTC; d_gene: NA; v_gene: TRBV5-4; j_gene: TRBJ2-7; len: 14; abundance: few
CDR3aa: CASNQGLAGGIGETQYF; CDR3nt: TGTGCCAGCAACCAGGGACTAGCGGGGGGTATTGGGGAGACCCAGTACTTC; d_gene: TRBD2; v_gene: TRBV7-8; j_gene: TRBJ2-5; len: 17; abundance: NA
CDR3aa: CASSTSHEQFF; CDR3nt: TGTGCCAGCAGCACTAGTCATGAGCAGTTCTTC; d_gene: NA; v_gene: TRBV7-8; j_gene: TRBJ2-1; len: 11; abundance: NA
CDR3aa: CASSLSRTSGYNERFF; CDR3nt: TGTGCCAGCAGCTTAAGTCGGACTAGCGGCTACAATGAGCGGTTCTTC; d_gene: TRBD2; v_gene: TRBV7-2; j_gene: TRBJ2-1; len: 16; abundance: NA
CDR3aa: CASSLYGDTEAFF; CDR3nt: TGTGCCAGCAGCTTATACGGGGACACTGAAGCTTTCTTT; d_gene: NA; v_gene: TRBV11-3; j_gene: TRBJ1-1; len: 13; abundance: few
CDR3aa: CASQDRGLSYGYTF; CDR3nt: TGTGCCAGCCAGGACAGGGGGCTTAGCTATGGCTACACCTTC; d_gene: TRBD1; v_gene: TRBV27; j_gene: TRBJ1-2; len: 14; abundance: NA
CDR3aa: CASSIDLGGAFTYEQYF; CDR3nt: TGTGCCAGTAGTATAGATCTTGGGGGGGCCTTCACCTACGAGCAGTACTTC; d_gene: NA; v_gene: TRBV19; j_gene: TRBJ2-7; len: 17; abundance: many
CDR3aa: CASRGQGGYYGYTF; CDR3nt: TGTGCCAGCAGGGGACAGGGCGGGTATTATGGCTACACCTTC; d_gene: TRBD1; v_gene: TRBV6-5; j_gene: TRBJ1-2; len: 14; abundance: NA
CDR3aa: CASSPAPHRGGYEQYF; CDR3nt: TGTGCCAGCAGCCCCGCCCCGCACAGGGGGGGATACGAGCAGTACTTC; d_gene: NA; v_gene: TRBV4-2; j_gene: TRBJ2-7; len: 16; abundance: NA
CDR3aa: CASREGHSNQPQHF; CDR3nt: TGTGCCAGCAGAGAGGGTCATAGCAATCAGCCCCAGCATTTT; d_gene: NA; v_gene: TRBV6-1; j_gene: TRBJ1-5; len: 14; abundance: NA
CDR3aa: CASSAGPQETQYF; CDR3nt: TGTGCCAGCAGCGCAGGTCCACAAGAGACCCAGTACTTC; d_gene: NA; v_gene: TRBV5-8; j_gene: TRBJ2-5; len: 13; abundance: once
CDR3aa: CATSNPGQTGETQYF; CDR3nt: TGTGCCACCAGCAATCCGGGACAGACGGGGGAGACCCAGTACTTC; d_gene: TRBD1; v_gene: TRBV15; j_gene: TRBJ2-5; len: 15; abundance: NA
CDR3aa: CASSEVNEQYF; CDR3nt: TGTGCCAGCAGTGAAGTTAACGAGCAGTACTTC; d_gene: NA; v_gene: TRBV6-1; j_gene: TRBJ2-7; len: 11; abundance: NA